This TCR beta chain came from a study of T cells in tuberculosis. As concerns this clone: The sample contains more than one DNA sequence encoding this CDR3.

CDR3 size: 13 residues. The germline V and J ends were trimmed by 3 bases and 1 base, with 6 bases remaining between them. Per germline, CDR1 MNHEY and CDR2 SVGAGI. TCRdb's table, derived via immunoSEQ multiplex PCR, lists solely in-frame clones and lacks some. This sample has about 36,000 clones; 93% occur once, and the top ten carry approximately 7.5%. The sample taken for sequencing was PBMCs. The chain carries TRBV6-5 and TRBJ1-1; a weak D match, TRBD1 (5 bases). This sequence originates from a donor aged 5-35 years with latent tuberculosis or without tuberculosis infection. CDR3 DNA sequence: TGTGCCAGCAGTTATGGACAGAACACTGAAGCTTTCTTT. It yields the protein CASSYGQNTEAFF.